These 29 T cell receptor beta chains share one sample of origin, sequenced in a study of CD8 T cells in ankylosing spondylitis. Study-level results: What appeared characteristic of ankylosing spondylitis blood was a TCR beta motif of eight highly homologous variants.

TCRdb re-analysed the 5' RACE reads in MiXCR, keeping a single row per CDR3 protein. The sample includes 450,000 or so distinct CDR3 sequences, 25% to 30% of them seen just once. Their cognate antigens are unknown. Specimen: blood, either unsorted or a sorted T cell fraction (not recorded which). Source of these receptors: a male donor with ankylosing spondylitis.

The chain recombines TRBV4-1 with TRBJ2-1; 10 bases agree with TRBD2. CDR1 is MGHRA and CDR2 is YSYEKL in the germline V gene. After removal of 2 bases from V and 7 bases from J, the junction contained 11 bases not matched to a gene. The CDR3 covers 17 residues. The CDR3 DNA reads as TGCGCCAGCAGCCAAAATAGGAGGACTAGCGGTAGGAATGAGCAGTTCTTC. Translated: CASSQNRRTSGRNEQFF.

Comment on this clonotype: Given the absence of the conserved phenylalanine or tryptophan at the CDR3 end, a read error is likely. The J gene is TRBJ1-1, the V gene TRBV5-1; tentative D call: TRBD1 (5 bases). The V gene's germline CDR1 is SGHRS and CDR2 YFSETQ. The CDR3 runs 14 residues. The V end was cut by 0 bases, the J end by 5 bases, with 11 bases between. CDR3 DNA sequence: TGCGCCAGCAGCTTGGCAGGGATAGGGACTGAAGCTTTCCTT. It codes for CASSLAGIGTEAFL.

This clonotype was counted between two and nine times. The rearrangement uses TRBV3-1 and TRBJ1-2, with 8 positions matching TRBD1. This CDR3 has 14 amino acids. From germline, CDR1 is LGHDT and CDR2 YNNKEL (reference sequence). V gave up 1 base and J gave up 3 bases; unmatched junction bases: 1. CDR3 residues: CASSQAGGDYGYTF. The CDR3 DNA follows: TGTGCCAGCAGCCAAGCAGGGGGCGACTATGGCTACACCTTC.

This clonotype was counted a few times. The V and J genes are TRBV4-2 and TRBJ2-1; 10 bases map to TRBD2. CDR1 and CDR2 from the germline V gene are LGHNA and YNFKEQ. CDR3 length: 17 amino acids. With 1 base clipped from V and 3 bases from J, the junction kept 6 bases outside the gene matches. Written as DNA, the CDR3 is TGTGCCAGCAGCCAAGTATCAGCGGGAGGGTACTACAATGAGCAGTTCTTC. It specifies CASSQVSAGGYYNEQFF.

The rearrangement joins TRBV7-9 to TRBJ2-7; D tentatively reads TRBD1 or TRBD2 (5 bases each). The CDR3 is 13 amino acids. V lost 5 bases and J 5 bases, leaving 13 bases between the germline ends. Germline lookup yields CDR1 SEHNR and CDR2 FQNEAQ (reference sequence). CDR3: CASSRGTFDEQYF. The CDR3 DNA follows: TGTGCCAGCAGCCGTGGGACCTTCGACGAGCAGTACTTC.

The V call is TRBV12-3 or TRBV12-4, the J call TRBJ2-1; 7 nucleotides align to TRBD2. Trimming at V came to 6 bases and at J to 0 bases, leaving 2 bases not matched to a gene. The CDR3 runs 14 residues. The CDR3 is CASSRTSSYNEQFF. In DNA, the CDR3 is TGTGCCAGCAGCCGGACTAGCTCCTACAATGAGCAGTTCTTC.

This sequence joins TRBV18 and TRBJ2-1; 11 nucleotides match TRBD2. Germline V CDR1 and CDR2: KGHSH, LQKENI. With V trimmed by 0 bases and J by 5 bases, 15 bases remained unmatched. This CDR3 has 20 amino acids. Here the CDR3 DNA reads TGTGCCAGCTCACCACCCATTGGTAGCGGGAGGGCCCGATTGAACAATGAGCAGTTCTTC. It encodes CASSPPIGSGRARLNNEQFF.

The chain is built from TRBV7-2 and TRBJ2-5; D may correspond to TRBD1 or TRBD2 (7 bases each). Trimming cost V 3 bases and J 4 bases, with 12 bases left between them. The germline gives CDR1 SGHTA, CDR2 FQGNSA. The CDR3 contains 14 residues. The CDR3 reads CASSFQGGTETQYF. CDR3 bases: TGTGCCAGCAGCTTCCAGGGGGGGACAGAGACCCAGTACTTC. The entire variable domain, with the rest obtained from reference TRBV7-2 and TRBJ2-5, is as follows: GAGVSQSPSNKVTEKGKDVELRCDPISGHTALYWYRQSLGQGLEFLIYFQGNSAPDKSGLPSDRFSAERTGGSVSTLTIQRTQQEDSAVYLCASSFQGGTETQYFGPGTRLLVL.

This clonotype was picked up a small number of times. The chain couples TRBV5-1 to TRBJ1-3; D is unresolved. The germline gives CDR1 SGHRS, CDR2 YFSETQ. The CDR3 has 15 residues. V was cut by 7 bases and J by 0 bases, with 14 bases left in between. This CDR3 is CASRAEDYSGNTIYF. The DNA for the CDR3 is TGCGCCAGCCGAGCCGAAGATTACTCTGGAAACACCATATATTTT.

The chain recombines TRBV7-2 with TRBJ2-1; tentatively, D is TRBD2 (9 bases). Germline CDR1 reads SGHTA; CDR2 reads FQGNSA. Trimming took off 4 bases at V and 10 bases at J, with 26 bases between the two ends. This CDR3 is built from 17 residues. The CDR3 loop is CASSSPHLRTGTSEQFF. CDR3 DNA: TGTGCCAGCAGCTCCCCCCACCTCCGGACAGGGACTAGCGAGCAGTTCTTC.

The chain recombines TRBV7-6 with TRBJ2-5; no reliable D call. The CDR3 is 12 residues long. Trimming removed 4 bases from V and 4 bases from J, with 7 bases in between. The germline CDR1 and CDR2 sequences are SGHVS and FNYEAQ. CDR3 sequence (DNA): TGTGCCAGCAGCTCACCAGGAGAGACCCAGTACTTC. Translation: CASSSPGETQYF. The full variable domain, in which reference TRBV7-6 and TRBJ2-5 provide the parts outside the CDR3, is GAGVSQSPRYKVTKRGQDVALRCDPISGHVSLYWYRQALGQGPEFLTYFNYEAQQDKSGLPNDRFSAERPEGSISTLTIQRTEQRDSAMYRCASSSPGETQYFGPGTRLLVL.

The chain carries TRBV20-1 and TRBJ1-3, with a weak D call TRBD1 (6 bases). Looked up from germline, CDR1 is DFQATT and CDR2 is SNEGSKA (reference sequence). The CDR3 sequence is 14 residues long. V shed 4 bases and J shed 0 bases, with 10 bases lying between them. The CDR3 sequence: CSAMGASSGNTIYF. The CDR3 DNA is TGCAGTGCTATGGGGGCCTCCTCTGGAAACACCATATATTTT.

The chain uses TRBV15 and TRBJ2-3; D might be TRBD1 or TRBD2, each matching 5 bases. The CDR3 length is 14 residues. V was cut by 5 bases and J by 3 bases, with 12 bases left in between. Germline CDR1 reads LNHNV; CDR2 reads YYDKDF (reference sequence). CDR3 in DNA: TGTGCCACCAGCGGGACCGGAGTTACAGATACGCAGTATTTT. Its protein is CATSGTGVTDTQYF.

CDR3 residues: CASRDRDRTEPTQYF. CDR3 nucleotide sequence: TGTGCCAGTAGGGACAGGGATCGGACCGAGCCTACGCAGTATTTT. This chain uses TRBV11-2 with TRBJ2-3, with 9 bases that match TRBD1. The CDR3 sequence is 15 residues long. Germline V gene lookup returns CDR1 SGHAT and CDR2 FQNNGV. Trimming took 9 bases from V and 8 from J; bases not matched to a gene: 15.

This clonotype came up a few times. V and J are TRBV10-3 and TRBJ2-1; D gene ambiguous. V gave up 6 bases and J gave up 8 bases, with 11 bases separating them. Germline assignment: CDR1 ENHRY and CDR2 SYGVKD. There are 12 residues in the CDR3. The CDR3 region has the DNA TGTGCCATCAGAGCACGATTGGATGAGCAGTTCTTC. Protein: CAIRARLDEQFF.

This clonotype has a handful of counts. Germline and junction disagree at one end, which may indicate a read error. The chain links TRBV12-3 or TRBV12-4 to TRBJ1-2, with 8 bases matching TRBD1. The CDR3 is 13 residues long. The chain's CDR3 is CASSSGTGYDYTF. The CDR3 DNA sequence: TGTGCCAGCAGTTCCGGGACAGGTTATGACTACACCTTC.

This clonotype turned up a few times. V is TRBV7-8 and J is TRBJ1-5, with D unclear. Deletions cut 3 bases from V and 4 bases from J, with 7 bases between. The CDR3 runs to 13 residues. Per the germline V gene, CDR1 is SGHVS and CDR2 is FQNEAQ. The CDR3 is CASSLTQNQPQHF. CDR3 nucleotide sequence: TGTGCCAGCAGCTTGACCCAAAATCAGCCCCAGCATTTT.

This rearrangement joins TRBV7-9 to TRBJ1-1; possibly TRBD1 for D (6 bases). CDR1 and CDR2 (germline): SEHNR, FQNEAQ (reference sequence). Trimming removed 3 bases from V and 4 bases from J, with 12 bases in between. This CDR3 has 14 amino acids. CDR3 sequence: CASSFYREGTEAFF. The DNA for the CDR3 is TGTGCCAGCAGCTTCTACAGGGAAGGCACTGAAGCTTTCTTT.

This chain connects TRBV3-1 to TRBJ2-3; D not certain. Germline V gene sequence: CDR1 LGHDT, CDR2 YNNKEL (reference sequence). Trimming left V 4 bases short and J 6 bases short, with 11 bases between. The CDR3 covers 13 residues. The CDR3 is CASSLRDGDTQYF. The CDR3 DNA reads as TGTGCCAGCAGCCTCCGAGATGGGGATACGCAGTATTTT.

The table lists this clonotype with a few counts. The chain combines TRBV7-9 with TRBJ1-3, with D tentatively TRBD1 (5 bases). With 8 bases removed from V and 0 bases from J, the gap between germline ends came to 17 bases. The CDR3 spans 16 residues. Germline V gene lookup returns CDR1 SEHNR and CDR2 FQNEAQ (reference sequence). The CDR3 is CASQVFAGLSGNTIYF. DNA of the CDR3: TGTGCCAGCCAGGTCTTCGCGGGACTCTCTGGAAACACCATATATTTT.

This clonotype was seen at least ten times. The chain has TRBV7-9 and TRBJ1-2; D possibly corresponds to TRBD1 (5 bases). CDR3 length equals 14 residues. CDR1 and CDR2 from the germline V gene are SEHNR and FQNEAQ (reference sequence). The V and J ends lost 0 bases and 5 bases respectively, with 10 bases between them. The CDR3 is CASSLASGTYGYTF. CDR3 DNA: TGTGCCAGCAGCTTAGCTTCCGGGACTTATGGCTACACCTTC.

This clonotype was counted a few times. The rearrangement links TRBV10-3 to TRBJ2-1, with TRBD2 matching 13 bases. Germline CDR1 ENHRY, CDR2 SYGVKD. J lost 8 bases, V lost 6 bases, and 13 bases had no gene match. The CDR3 runs 17 residues. CDR3 protein: CAIRGAGLAGAGDEQFF. CDR3 in DNA: TGTGCCATCAGGGGGGCCGGACTAGCGGGAGCGGGCGATGAGCAGTTCTTC.

In nucleotides, the CDR3 is TGTGCCAGCAGCGTAGAGACTAGCGGGAGGGCCTGGTGGGAGCAGTACGTC. As protein: CASSVETSGRAWWEQYV. The chain couples TRBV9 to TRBJ2-7; TRBD2 matches at 14 bases. This CDR3 is 17 amino acids long. With V trimmed by 0 bases and J by 7 bases, 9 bases remained unmatched. Germline CDR1 and CDR2: SGDLS and YYNGEE.

This clonotype occurred a few times. The gene calls are TRBV20-1 and TRBJ1-2; no definite D call. The CDR3 is 12 residues long. Per germline, CDR1 DFQATT and CDR2 SNEGSKA (reference sequence). V lost 6 bases, J lost 8 bases, and 16 bases lay in between. CDR3 nucleotides: TGCAGTGCCGGATCGATCCTAAGGGGCTACACCTTC. It yields the protein CSAGSILRGYTF.

The chain is built from TRBV11-2 and TRBJ1-2; 7 nucleotides match TRBD1. Trimming cost V 3 bases and J 4 bases; bases outside gene matches: 8. CDR3 length equals 15 residues. Per germline, CDR1 SGHAT and CDR2 FQNNGV. The CDR3 sequence is CASSLNRGSSYGYTF. The CDR3 nucleotides read TGTGCCAGCAGCTTGAACAGGGGATCAAGCTATGGCTACACCTTC.

The rearrangement links TRBV25-1 to TRBJ1-2; D is perhaps TRBD1 (5 bases). The germline V gene encodes CDR1 MGHDK and CDR2 SYGVNS. The CDR3 contains 13 residues. V lost 1 base, J lost 8 bases, and 11 bases lay in between. The CDR3: CASSELGEGGYTF. CDR3 sequence (DNA): TGTGCCAGCAGTGAATTGGGGGAGGGCGGCTACACCTTC.

This clonotype occurred a few times. This chain joins TRBV20-1 and TRBJ2-3, with 7 bases fitting TRBD1. V was clipped by 6 bases and J by 3 bases; unmatched bases: 9. CDR1 is DFQATT, CDR2 SNEGSKA, per germline (reference sequence). The CDR3 consists of 14 residues. The CDR3 coding sequence is TGCAGTGCCCAGGGGGACCTCGGGACAGATACGCAGTATTTT. Amino acids: CSAQGDLGTDTQYF.

Only a few counts were recorded for this clonotype. The V and J genes are TRBV5-4 and TRBJ2-2; D is perhaps TRBD1 (6 bases). Germline loops: CDR1 SGHNT, CDR2 YYREEE (reference sequence). Trimming removed 6 bases at V and 7 bases at J, with 19 bases between. This CDR3 has 15 amino acids. Here the CDR3 reads CASTRSTDSLGELFF. The CDR3 region has the DNA TGTGCCAGCACCCGATCCACGGACAGCCTCGGGGAGCTGTTTTTT.

The CDR3: CASSQDRGQPQHF. Written as DNA, the CDR3 is TGTGCCAGCAGCCAAGATAGGGGTCAGCCCCAGCATTTT. The V and J genes are TRBV3-1 and TRBJ1-5; D is possibly TRBD1 (5 bases). Germline CDR1 and CDR2: LGHDT and YNNKEL (reference sequence). V dropped 0 bases and J dropped 6 bases, with 6 bases sitting between them. The CDR3 length is 13 residues.